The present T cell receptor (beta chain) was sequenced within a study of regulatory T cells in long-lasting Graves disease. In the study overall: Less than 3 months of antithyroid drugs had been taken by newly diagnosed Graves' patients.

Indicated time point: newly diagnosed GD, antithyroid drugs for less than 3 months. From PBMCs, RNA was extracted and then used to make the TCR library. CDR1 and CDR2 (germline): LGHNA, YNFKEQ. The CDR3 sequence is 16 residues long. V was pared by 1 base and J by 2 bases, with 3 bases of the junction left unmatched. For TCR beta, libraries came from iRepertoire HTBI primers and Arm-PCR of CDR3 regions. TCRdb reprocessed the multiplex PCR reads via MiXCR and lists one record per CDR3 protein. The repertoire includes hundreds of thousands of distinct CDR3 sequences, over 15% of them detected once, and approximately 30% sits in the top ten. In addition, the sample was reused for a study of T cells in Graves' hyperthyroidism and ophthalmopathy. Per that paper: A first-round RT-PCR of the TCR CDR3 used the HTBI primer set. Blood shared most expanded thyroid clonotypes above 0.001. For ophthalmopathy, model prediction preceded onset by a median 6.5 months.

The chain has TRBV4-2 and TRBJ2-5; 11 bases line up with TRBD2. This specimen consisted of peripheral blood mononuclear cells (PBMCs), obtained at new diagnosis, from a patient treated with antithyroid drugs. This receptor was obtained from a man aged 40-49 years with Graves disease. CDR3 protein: CASSQGVAGGQETQYF. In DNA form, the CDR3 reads TGTGCCAGCAGCCAAGGGGTAGCGGGGGGGCAAGAGACCCAGTACTTC.